These 30 T cell receptor beta chains came from one sample sequenced in a study of tissue T cells after allogeneic stem cell transplantation. Profiled with immunoSEQ multiplex PCR; TCRdb holds only in-frame clones, not every one. Found here are about 48,000 clones, around 70% of them singletons; the top ten hold roughly 0.5%. The sequenced material came from sorted cells pooled from one or two spleens. Every receptor here comes from a pool of C57BL/6 mice in good health.

This clone was detected once. The listed genes are named as in mouse. The read stops 1 residue short of the end of the CDR3; the missing end is completed from the germline J gene. The chain recombines TRBV13-3 with TRBJ2-4; perhaps TRBD1 as D (5 bases). The V gene lost 3 bases and the J gene lost 7 bases, with 9 bases spanning the gap. Germline V lookup: CDR1 NNHDY, CDR2 SYVADS. This CDR3 has 12 residues. CDR3 sequence: CASSAGKYTLYF. CDR3 DNA, as far as it was read: TGTGCCAGCAGTGCAGGGAAGTACACCTTGTAC. The full variable domain, its missing parts supplied by reference TRBV13-3 and TRBJ2-4, is EAAVTQSPRSKVAVTGGKVTLSCHQTNNHDYMYWYRQDTGHGLRLIHYSYVADSTEKGDIPDGYKASRPSQENFSLILELASLSQTAVYFCASSAGKYTLYFGAGTRLSVL.

On this clone: Mouse gene names and germline throughout. The read terminates 1 residue ahead of where the CDR3 ends, so the germline J gene completes it. This chain links TRBV13-2 with TRBJ1-1; tentatively, D is TRBD1 (5 bases). CDR1 and CDR2 (germline): NNHNN, SYGAGS (reference sequence). V lost 5 bases to trimming and J lost 2 bases, with 7 bases between them. The CDR3 loop spans 12 amino acids. CDR3 protein: CASGDINTEVFF. The CDR3 bases that were read are TGTGCCAGCGGGGACATTAACACAGAAGTCTTC.

Note on this clone: Gene names denote mouse genes. The read finishes 1 residue shy of the CDR3 end, and the germline J gene is used to complete it. The chain employs TRBV1 and TRBJ1-3; TRBD1 aligns across 10 bases. Unmatched junction bases numbered 3, after V lost 1 base and J lost 3 bases. The CDR3 totals 16 residues. The germline gives CDR1 NSQYPW, CDR2 LRSPGD (reference sequence). The sequenced CDR3 bases are TGCACCTGCAGTGCAGCCGGGACAGGGGTTGGAAATACGCTCTAT. This sequence encodes CTCSAAGTGVGNTLY. The whole CDR3 is CTCSAAGTGVGNTLYF. The variable domain in full, completed from reference TRBV1 and TRBJ1-3, reads VTLLEQNPRWRLVPRGQAVNLRCILKNSQYPWMSWYQQDLQKQLQWLFTLRSPGDKEVKSLPGADYLATRVTDTELRLQVANMSQGRTLYCTCSAAGTGVGNTLYFGEGSRLIVV.

This clone was picked up a small number of times. Gene names and germline refer to mouse. The read falls 1 residue short of the CDR3 end, and the missing part is taken from the germline J gene. This rearrangement joins TRBV1 to TRBJ2-7; 12 nucleotides line up with TRBD2. Germline V gives CDR1 NSQYPW, CDR2 LRSPGD (reference sequence). This CDR3 is built from 13 residues. V lost 4 bases and J lost 7; bases outside the gene matches: 2. The covered CDR3 bases are TGCACCTGCAGTGGGACTGGGGGGGACGAACAGTAC. Its protein is CTCSGTGGDEQY. The CDR3 reads in full as CTCSGTGGDEQYF.

To note about this clone: Mouse gene names and germline throughout. The CDR3 is cut off 1 residue early in the read; its end comes from the germline J gene. This rearrangement joins TRBV13-3 to TRBJ1-4; 10 nucleotides line up with TRBD1. Germline V CDR1 and CDR2: NNHDY, SYVADS. This CDR3 region has 14 residues. The V segment lost 3 bases and the J segment 4 bases; nucleotides outside the gene matches: 0. Incomplete CDR3 DNA: TGTGCCAGCAGTGGGACAGGGGGCAACGAAAGATTATTT. Its translation is CASSGTGGNERLF. The CDR3 in full is CASSGTGGNERLFF. The full variable domain, in which reference TRBV13-3 and TRBJ1-4 provide the parts outside the CDR3, is EAAVTQSPRSKVAVTGGKVTLSCHQTNNHDYMYWYRQDTGHGLRLIHYSYVADSTEKGDIPDGYKASRPSQENFSLILELASLSQTAVYFCASSGTGGNERLFFGHGTKLSVL.

About this clone itself: The germline and genes are mouse ones. The sequence runs out 1 residue before the end of the CDR3; the remainder is reconstructed from the germline J gene. The chain is built from TRBV13-2 and TRBJ1-6, with TRBD1 matching 8 bases. TRBJ1-6 is labeled an ORF, and its function is uncertain. V dropped 0 bases and J dropped 6; count of bases not matched to a gene: 2. This CDR3 has 15 residues. Germline V gives CDR1 NNHNN, CDR2 SYGAGS (reference sequence). The covered CDR3 bases are TGTGCCAGCGGTGATGCAGACAGGGGTAATTCGCCCCTCTAC. This codes for CASGDADRGNSPLY. The entire CDR3 is CASGDADRGNSPLYF.

A word on this clone: Gene names denote mouse genes. The CDR3 goes on 1 residue after the read ends, and that part is filled in from the germline J gene. J is TRBJ2-4 and V is TRBV13-2; perhaps D is TRBD1 or TRBD2 (5 bases each). The germline V gene encodes CDR1 NNHNN and CDR2 SYGAGS (reference sequence). The CDR3 contains 14 residues. Trimming removed 3 bases from V and 4 bases from J, with 12 bases in between. CDR3 loop: CASGVLWGENTLYF. The DNA read from the CDR3 is TGTGCCAGCGGTGTCCTGTGGGGCGAAAACACCTTGTAC.

About this clone: Gene names refer to mouse genes. Sequencing ends 1 residue short of the CDR3 end; the germline J gene provides the rest. This chain connects TRBV19 to TRBJ2-5; D remains ambiguous. Looked up from germline, CDR1 is FNHDT and CDR2 is SITEND (reference sequence). The CDR3 is made up of 15 amino acids. The V end lost 0 bases, the J end lost 0 bases, and 8 bases lay between the germline ends. The DNA read from the CDR3 is TGTGCCAGCAGTATAGACAGCTTTAACCAAGACACCCAGTAC. Translation: CASSIDSFNQDTQY. The whole CDR3 sequence reads CASSIDSFNQDTQYF.

Details on this clone: Any gene name here is a mouse gene name. The CDR3 is cut off 1 residue early in the read; its end comes from the germline J gene. This rearrangement joins TRBV31 to TRBJ1-6; TRBD1 agrees at 9 bases. TRBJ1-6 is an open reading frame, and its role is uncertain. The CDR3 is 15 residues long. V lost 0 bases, J lost 7 bases, and 4 bases stayed unmatched. Per germline, CDR1 GKSSPN and CDR2 SITVG. Here the CDR3 reads CAWSLTGGANSPLYF. Incomplete CDR3 DNA: TGTGCCTGGAGTCTAACAGGGGGCGCGAATTCGCCCCTCTAC.

This clone was seen a single time. The genes are named according to mouse. Additional DNA sequences in this sample encode the identical CDR3. CDR3: CASGGTGNTEVFF. The CDR3 DNA, read in part, is TGTGCCAGCGGTGGGACAGGGAACACAGAAGTCTTC. The chain joins TRBV13-2 to TRBJ1-1; 7 bases agree with TRBD1. The observed sequence ends 1 residue before the CDR3 terminus, with the missing tail filled in from the germline J gene. The J segment lost 1 base and the V segment lost 3 bases, leaving 0 bases of the junction unmatched. This CDR3 spans 13 amino acids. Germline V lookup: CDR1 NNHNN, CDR2 SYGAGS (reference sequence).

As regards this clone: Mouse gene names apply. The read terminates 1 residue before the CDR3 end, so the remaining end is supplied by the germline J gene. This sequence joins TRBV5 and TRBJ1-1; D is possibly TRBD1 (6 bases). The germline V gene has CDR1 LGHNA and CDR2 YNLKQL (reference sequence). The V and J ends lost 0 bases and 1 base respectively, with 9 bases between them. The CDR3 length is 15 residues. CDR3 sequence reads: CASSQDGTKNTEVFF. The CDR3 DNA, read in part, is TGTGCCAGCAGCCAAGACGGGACAAAAAACACAGAAGTCTTC.

To note about this clone: Mouse gene names apply. The read ends 1 residue before the CDR3 terminus; that terminus is restored from the germline J gene. The same CDR3 also results from other DNA sequences found in this sample. The gene calls are TRBV1 and TRBJ2-7, with 11 bases lining up with TRBD2. The CDR3 extends over 14 amino acids. The germline CDR1 and CDR2 sequences are NSQYPW and LRSPGD (reference sequence). Unmatched junction bases numbered 2, after V lost 3 bases and J lost 4 bases. The CDR3 region is CTCSARDWGYEQYF. Incomplete CDR3 DNA: TGCACCTGCAGTGCGCGGGACTGGGGGTATGAACAGTAC.

Turning to this clone: Mouse germline and gene names are used. The observed sequence ends 1 residue before the CDR3 terminus, with the missing tail filled in from the germline J gene. The chain recombines TRBV2 with TRBJ1-1; 7 nucleotides match TRBD1. The junction had 4 bases not matched to a gene; V was cut back by 2 bases and J by 10 bases. This CDR3 contains 12 residues. The germline CDR1 and CDR2 sequences are LGHNA and YSYQKL. The DNA read from the CDR3 is TGTGCCAGCAGCCAACTGACAGGGCGAGTCTTC. Its translation is CASSQLTGRVF. The whole CDR3 sequence is CASSQLTGRVFF.

With regard to this clone: The gene names given are mouse names. Coverage ceases 1 residue before the CDR3 finishes, and the germline J gene fills in the end. J is TRBJ2-5 and V is TRBV12-2; 7 bases are shared with TRBD2. This CDR3 comprises 14 residues. From germline, CDR1 is SGHLS and CDR2 HYDKME. J lost 2 bases, V lost 3 bases, and 4 bases had no gene match. The CDR3 DNA, read in part, is TGTGCCAGCTCTTCCCGGACTGGCCAAGACACCCAGTAC. It translates to CASSSRTGQDTQY. The complete CDR3 protein is CASSSRTGQDTQYF.

On this clone itself: Gene labels here are mouse ones. The read falls 1 residue short of the CDR3 end, and the missing part is taken from the germline J gene. The chain employs TRBV20 and TRBJ1-5; 7 bases agree with TRBD1. The CDR3 sequence is 13 residues long. V shed 6 bases, J shed 1 base, and the junction held 3 bases outside the gene matches. Germline V CDR1 and CDR2: GFQATS, STVNSAI. This CDR3 reads CGALTGNNQAPLF. The sequenced part of the CDR3 DNA is TGTGGTGCACTGACAGGGAACAACCAGGCTCCGCTT.

On this clone: Germline and genes here are mouse. Read coverage stops 1 residue before the CDR3 terminus; the germline J gene supplies the remainder. The rearrangement links TRBV13-2 to TRBJ2-2; D is ambiguous. The germline V gene encodes CDR1 NNHNN and CDR2 SYGAGS (reference sequence). This CDR3 contains 14 residues. Trimming shortened V by 2 bases and J by 0 bases, and 5 bases separated the two germline ends. CDR3 DNA (partial): TGTGCCAGCGGTGACAGATCAAACACCGGGCAGCTCTAC. It encodes CASGDRSNTGQLY. The whole CDR3 is CASGDRSNTGQLYF.

Remarks on this clone: Gene names refer to mouse genes. The CDR3 extends 1 residue past the end of the read, so its final part is completed from the germline J gene. The V and J genes are TRBV5 and TRBJ2-7; 9 bases agree with TRBD2. Per germline, CDR1 LGHNA and CDR2 YNLKQL (reference sequence). Losses at the gene ends were 0 bases for V and 6 bases for J; bases not matched to a gene: 6. The CDR3 length is 15 residues. The CDR3 sequence is CASSQETGGSGEQYF. Incomplete CDR3 DNA: TGTGCCAGCAGCCAAGAAACTGGGGGGTCGGGTGAACAGTAC.

In the case of this clone: Gene and germline names: mouse. The sequenced fragment ends 1 residue before the CDR3 boundary, so the rest is inferred from the germline J gene. This chain connects TRBV13-1 to TRBJ1-6; D remains ambiguous. TRBJ1-6 is an open reading frame, and its role is uncertain. The CDR3 has 13 amino acids. Germline lookup yields CDR1 NSHNY and CDR2 SYGAGN. Trimming stripped 5 bases from V and 3 bases from J, with 6 bases between. The CDR3 is CASRQDYNSPLYF. The CDR3 bases that were read are TGTGCCAGCAGGCAGGACTATAATTCGCCCCTCTAC.

Remarks on this clone: Gene names and germline refer to mouse. CDR3 DNA, as far as it was read: TGTGCAAGCAGCTTGGGCAAAAACACCGGGCAGCTCTAC. Translation: CASSLGKNTGQLY. The complete CDR3 protein is CASSLGKNTGQLYF. This rearrangement joins TRBV16 to TRBJ2-2; no clear D gene. The read ends 1 residue early relative to the CDR3; the germline J gene fills the gap. CDR3 length: 14 residues. Germline assignment: CDR1 SGHSA and CDR2 FRNQAP. With 3 bases removed from V and 1 base from J, the gap between germline ends came to 6 bases.

This clone has more than one count but fewer than ten. The gene names given are mouse names. The sequenced fragment ends 1 residue before the CDR3 boundary, so the rest is inferred from the germline J gene. The rearrangement uses TRBV19 and TRBJ2-1; D gene unclear. Germline lookup yields CDR1 FNHDT and CDR2 SITEND (reference sequence). The length of the CDR3 is 15 residues. V gave up 4 bases and J gave up 0 bases, with 11 bases separating them. This CDR3 is CASSLHSYNYAEQFF. The CDR3 bases that were read are TGTGCCAGCAGTCTACATAGTTATAACTATGCTGAGCAGTTC.

With regard to this clone: Gene labels here are mouse ones. The read finishes 1 residue shy of the CDR3 end, and the germline J gene is used to complete it. Other nucleotide sequences in the sample specify the same CDR3. This chain uses TRBV19 with TRBJ1-1; no clear D. The CDR3 loop spans 13 amino acids. Germline CDR1 is FNHDT and CDR2 is SITEND (reference sequence). The ends were cut back, 1 base at V and 1 base at J, with 5 bases in the middle. CDR3 DNA (partial): TGTGCCAGCAGTATAAGACAAAACACAGAAGTCTTC. Translation gives CASSIRQNTEVF. The full CDR3 protein reads CASSIRQNTEVFF.

Concerning this clone itself: Mouse germline and gene names are used. The CDR3 end is not reached by the read, which stops 1 residue before it; the germline J gene fills it in. The rearrangement links TRBV3 to TRBJ1-4; 9 nucleotides match TRBD1. Per germline, CDR1 SNHLY and CDR2 FYNGKV (reference sequence). V gave up 3 bases and J gave up 0 bases; unmatched junction bases: 2. This CDR3 has 16 residues. CDR3 DNA (partial): TGTGCCAGCAGCTTGACAGGGGGTCTTTCCAACGAAAGATTATTT. This translates into CASSLTGGLSNERLF. The CDR3 as a whole reads CASSLTGGLSNERLFF.

A note on this clone: Germline and genes: mouse. The CDR3 end is not reached by the read, which stops 1 residue before it; the germline J gene fills it in. The chain combines TRBV2 with TRBJ1-6; 9 bases are shared with TRBD1. TRBJ1-6 falls under the ORF class, with uncertain function. The junction had 2 bases not matched to a gene; V was cut back by 0 bases and J by 2 bases. Per the germline V gene, CDR1 is LGHNA and CDR2 is YSYQKL. This CDR3 region has 17 residues. CDR3 protein: CASSQDDRGAYNSPLYF. The sequenced part of the CDR3 DNA is TGTGCCAGCAGCCAAGATGACAGGGGGGCCTATAATTCGCCCCTCTAC.

This clone was observed a handful of times. The genes and germline here are from mouse. The read is 1 residue too short to cover the CDR3 end, so that end is filled in from the germline J gene. The same CDR3 arises from other DNA sequences in this sample as well. J is TRBJ1-2 and V is TRBV1; weak D call: TRBD1 (5 bases). The CDR3 spans 14 residues. V shed 0 bases and J shed 0 bases, with 5 bases lying between them. CDR1 and CDR2 from the germline V gene are NSQYPW and LRSPGD (reference sequence). The CDR3 here is CTCSADRANSDYTF. The covered CDR3 bases are TGCACCTGCAGTGCAGACAGGGCAAACTCCGACTACACC.

The count of this clone is one. The gene symbols are mouse symbols. With the read ending 1 residue before the CDR3 end, the germline J gene is used to fill in that end. This rearrangement joins TRBV31 to TRBJ1-6; D not resolved. TRBJ1-6 is classed as an ORF, of uncertain function. V was shortened by 0 bases and J by 0 bases, with 9 bases between the two germline ends. The CDR3 contains 16 residues. Germline values: CDR1 GKSSPN, CDR2 SITVG. The covered CDR3 bases are TGTGCCTGGAGTCTACGGGCAAATTCCTATAATTCGCCCCTCTAC. Protein sequence: CAWSLRANSYNSPLY. The entire CDR3 protein is CAWSLRANSYNSPLYF.

The table lists this clone with a count of one. The gene symbols are mouse symbols. CDR3 loop: CASSLGRGQDTQYF. CDR3 DNA, as far as it was read: TGTGCCAGCAGTCTGGGCAGGGGCCAAGACACCCAGTAC. The genes are TRBV26 and TRBJ2-5; TRBD1 is a possible D gene (6 bases). The read ends 1 residue early relative to the CDR3; the germline J gene fills the gap. Germline CDR1 KGHPV, CDR2 FQNQEV (reference sequence). V was trimmed by 2 bases and J by 2 bases, leaving 8 bases between them. This CDR3 spans 14 amino acids.

This clone was seen just once. Any gene name here is a mouse gene name. The missing CDR3 end, 1 residue past where the read stops, is filled in from the germline J gene. The V and J genes are TRBV13-1 and TRBJ1-6; 8 positions agree with TRBD1. TRBJ1-6 is annotated as an ORF whose role is uncertain. Trimming at V came to 0 bases and at J to 10 bases, leaving 6 bases not matched to a gene. The germline gives CDR1 NSHNY, CDR2 SYGAGN. This CDR3 has 15 amino acids. CDR3 bases read: TGTGCCAGCAGTGATGGGCAGGGGGCGCGGTCGCCCCTCTAC. This encodes CASSDGQGARSPLY. The full CDR3 reads CASSDGQGARSPLYF.

As regards this clone: Germline and genes: mouse. The read comes to an end 1 residue before the CDR3 does, leaving the germline J gene to fill in the end. V gene TRBV2 combines with J gene TRBJ2-2, with D tentatively TRBD1 (5 bases). Germline V lookup: CDR1 LGHNA, CDR2 YSYQKL. V lost 0 bases and J lost 3, with 8 bases in between. This CDR3 is built from 15 residues. The chain's CDR3 is CASSQDQGYTGQLYF. The sequenced part of the CDR3 DNA is TGTGCCAGCAGCCAAGATCAGGGATACACCGGGCAGCTCTAC.

As concerns this clone: Genes here carry mouse names. Coverage ceases 1 residue before the CDR3 finishes, and the germline J gene fills in the end. This rearrangement joins TRBV1 to TRBJ2-3; D remains unclear. The CDR3 consists of 14 residues. The V end lost 1 base, the J end lost 1 base, and 6 bases lay between the germline ends. Germline-derived CDR1 and CDR2 are NSQYPW and LRSPGD (reference sequence). CDR3: CTCSAVQGAETLYF. The DNA read from the CDR3 is TGCACCTGCAGTGCAGTCCAGGGTGCAGAAACGCTGTAT.

Points on this clone: The gene names given are mouse names. Sequencing ends 1 residue short of the CDR3 end; the germline J gene provides the rest. The chain couples TRBV4 to TRBJ2-1; TRBD1 matches at 8 bases. The CDR3 is 14 residues long. The J segment lost 6 bases and the V segment lost 4 bases, leaving 5 bases of the junction unmatched. CDR1 and CDR2 from the germline V gene are LGHDT and YNNKQL (reference sequence). Incomplete CDR3 DNA: TGTGCCAGCAGCTTTCAGGGGGCGCTTGCTGAGCAGTTC. This gives the protein CASSFQGALAEQF. Given in full, the CDR3 is CASSFQGALAEQFF.